The entry that follows covers one T cell receptor (beta chain) sequence. Its antigen is unknown. This specimen comes from a study of T cell repertoires in cytomegalovirus infection. General study findings and limits: Dominating the ex vivo response were HLA-C-restricted CMV-specific TCR beta clonotypes.

TCRdb reprocessed the reads with MiXCR, giving one entry per CDR3 protein. The sample records about half a million distinct CDR3 sequences, about 42% being singletons. The CDR3 is 15 amino acids. Deletions cut 4 bases from V and 0 bases from J, with 12 bases between. The germline CDR1 and CDR2 sequences are ENHRY and SYGVKD. The clonotype comes from a human donor in good health (CMV status not recorded). Some clones in this sample may be carry-over from other donors' samples. Sequencing was performed on cultured PBMCs, taken from culture after CMV antigen stimulation. This chain uses TRBV10-3 with TRBJ1-1; D is uncertain. CDR3 nucleotides: TGTGCCATCAGTGGGCTGGGCACTATGAACACTGAAGCTTTCTTT. It encodes CAISGLGTMNTEAFF.